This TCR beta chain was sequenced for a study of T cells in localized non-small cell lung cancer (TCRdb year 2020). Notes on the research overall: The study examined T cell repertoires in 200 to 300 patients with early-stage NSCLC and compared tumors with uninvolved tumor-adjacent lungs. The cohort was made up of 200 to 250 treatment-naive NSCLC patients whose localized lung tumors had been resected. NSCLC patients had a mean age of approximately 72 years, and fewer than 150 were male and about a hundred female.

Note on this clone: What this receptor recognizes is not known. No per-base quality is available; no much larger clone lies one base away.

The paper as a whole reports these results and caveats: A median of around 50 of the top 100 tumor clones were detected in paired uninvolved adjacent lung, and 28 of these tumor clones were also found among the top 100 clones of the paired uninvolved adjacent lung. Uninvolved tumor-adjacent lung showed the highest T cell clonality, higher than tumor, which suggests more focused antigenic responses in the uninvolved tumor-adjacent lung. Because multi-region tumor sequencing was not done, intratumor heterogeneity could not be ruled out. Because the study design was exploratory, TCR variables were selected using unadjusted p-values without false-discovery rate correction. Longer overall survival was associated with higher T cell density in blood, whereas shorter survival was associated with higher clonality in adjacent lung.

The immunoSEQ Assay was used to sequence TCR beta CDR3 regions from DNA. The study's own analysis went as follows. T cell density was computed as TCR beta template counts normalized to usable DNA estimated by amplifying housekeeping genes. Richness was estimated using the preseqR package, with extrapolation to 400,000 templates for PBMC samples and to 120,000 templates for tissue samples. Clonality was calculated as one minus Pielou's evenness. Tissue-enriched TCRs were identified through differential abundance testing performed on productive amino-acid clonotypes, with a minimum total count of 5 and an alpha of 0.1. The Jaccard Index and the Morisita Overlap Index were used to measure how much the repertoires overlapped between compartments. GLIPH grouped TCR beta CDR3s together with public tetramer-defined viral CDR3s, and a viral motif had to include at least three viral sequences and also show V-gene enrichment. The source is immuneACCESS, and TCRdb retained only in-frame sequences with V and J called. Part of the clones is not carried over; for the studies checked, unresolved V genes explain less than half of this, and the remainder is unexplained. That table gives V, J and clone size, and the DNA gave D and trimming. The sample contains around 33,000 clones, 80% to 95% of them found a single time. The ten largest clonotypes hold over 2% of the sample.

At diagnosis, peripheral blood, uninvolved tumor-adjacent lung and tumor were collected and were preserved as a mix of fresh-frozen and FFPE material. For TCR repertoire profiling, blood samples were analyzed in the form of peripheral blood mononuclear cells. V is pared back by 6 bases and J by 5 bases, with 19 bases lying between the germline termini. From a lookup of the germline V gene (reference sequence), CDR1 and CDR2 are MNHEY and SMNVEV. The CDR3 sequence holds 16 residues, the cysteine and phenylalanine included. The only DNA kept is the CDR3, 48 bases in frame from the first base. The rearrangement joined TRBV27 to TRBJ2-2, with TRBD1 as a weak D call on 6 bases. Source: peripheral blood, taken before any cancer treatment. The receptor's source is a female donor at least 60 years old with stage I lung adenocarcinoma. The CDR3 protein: CASRTVTRGSTGELFF. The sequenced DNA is TGTGCCAGCAGGACCGTAACCAGGGGCTCAACCGGGGAGCTGTTTTTT.